These 13 T cell receptor beta chains were all obtained from the same sample, sequenced in a study of vaccination and CD4 T cells after COVID-19. Treatment reported: roughly 10-day PBMC culture with coronavirus spike peptide pools or control peptides (ViraFEST assay). Cultured CD4+ T-cell DNA underwent Oncomine TCR Beta short-read sequencing. TCRdb reprocessed the PCR reads via MiXCR and lists one record per CDR3 protein. The sample consists of under 25,000 distinct CDR3 sequences, 45% to 70% of them appearing once. Their specific antigens are unknown. The sample comprised CD4+ T cells from blood, cultured in vitro. The receptor set was obtained from a human donor who had recovered from COVID-19.

The chain couples TRBV20-1 to TRBJ2-1; TRBD2 agrees at 11 bases. The V gene's germline CDR1 is DFQATT and CDR2 SNEGSKA (reference sequence). This CDR3 is 15 amino acids long. After removal of 5 bases from V and 0 bases from J, the junction contained 3 bases not matched to a gene. The DNA for the CDR3 is TGCAGTGCTCTAGCGGGAGGCTCCTCCTACAATGAGCAGTTCTTC. Its protein product is CSALAGGSSYNEQFF.

In this sample, this clonotype turned up a few times. The chain has TRBV10-3 and TRBJ2-5, with D possibly matching TRBD2 (5 bases). V lost 3 bases to trimming and J lost 2 bases, with 10 bases between them. The CDR3 runs to 14 residues. Germline CDR1 ENHRY, CDR2 SYGVKD. The chain's CDR3 is CAISDARTQETQYF. CDR3 DNA sequence: TGTGCCATCAGTGATGCAAGGACTCAAGAGACCCAGTACTTC.

The V gene is TRBV4-3, the J gene TRBJ1-2; 7 nucleotides agree with TRBD1. CDR1 is LGHNA, CDR2 YSLEER, per germline. The V gene end was trimmed by 4 bases and the J gene end by 7 bases; junction bases not matched to a gene: 12. The CDR3 extends over 15 amino acids. CDR3 region: CASSRETGVGSGYTF. CDR3 bases: TGCGCCAGCAGCCGAGAAACAGGGGTCGGATCTGGCTACACCTTC.

The chain combines TRBV20-1 with TRBJ1-3, with D possibly being TRBD1 (5 bases). This CDR3 is 14 amino acids long. Per the germline V gene, CDR1 is DFQATT and CDR2 is SNEGSKA (reference sequence). Trimming took 4 bases from V and 4 from J, leaving 14 bases between them. The DNA for the CDR3 is TGCAGTGCTATGGACCAGGGTTTCGGAAACACCATATATTTT. Amino acid sequence: CSAMDQGFGNTIYF.

The rearrangement links TRBV29-1 to TRBJ1-2, with no clear D. Germline lookup yields CDR1 SQVTM and CDR2 ANQGSEA. The CDR3 extends over 14 amino acids. Trimming removed 0 bases from V and 4 bases from J, with 12 bases in between. CDR3 in amino acids: CSVEDTQTGYGYTF. Written as DNA, the CDR3 is TGCAGCGTTGAAGATACCCAGACGGGCTATGGCTACACCTTC.

The chain joins TRBV29-1 to TRBJ2-3, with 7 bases identical to TRBD2. The trim removed 6 bases at V and 1 base at J, leaving 10 bases unmatched. This CDR3 has 15 residues. Germline V gene data show CDR1 as SQVTM and CDR2 as ANQGSEA. The CDR3 here is CSVKASGIGTDTQYF. CDR3 sequence (DNA): TGCAGCGTAAAGGCTAGCGGAATTGGCACAGATACGCAGTATTTT.

This clonotype was counted between two and nine times. The chain combines TRBV19 with TRBJ1-1; D is unresolved. The CDR3 consists of 13 residues. The V gene's germline CDR1 is LNHDA and CDR2 SQIVND (reference sequence). V shed 3 bases and J shed 7 bases, with 12 bases lying between them. In nucleotides, the CDR3 is TGTGCCAGTAGTATTTCCGCGGGAAATGAAGCTTTCTTT. It encodes CASSISAGNEAFF.

The V gene is TRBV2, the J gene TRBJ1-4; TRBD1 matches 9 bases. This CDR3 is 14 amino acids long. J was trimmed by 8 bases and V by 4 bases; bases with no gene match: 5. The germline V gene has CDR1 SNHLY and CDR2 FYNNEI. The CDR3 here is CASSGGTGREKLFF. In DNA form, the CDR3 reads TGTGCCAGCAGTGGGGGGACAGGGAGGGAAAAACTGTTTTTT. The full variable domain, with the rest looked up from reference TRBV2 and TRBJ1-4, is EPEVTQTPSHQVTQMGQEVILRCVPISNHLYFYWYRQILGQKVEFLVSFYNNEISEKSEIFDDQFSVERPDGSNFTLKIRSTKLEDSAMYFCASSGGTGREKLFFGSGTQLSVL.

This clonotype has just one count. J is TRBJ1-1 and V is TRBV12-3 or TRBV12-4; a possible D gene is TRBD1 (6 bases). The CDR3 covers 14 residues. The V end lost 3 bases, the J end lost 2 bases, and 10 bases lay between the germline ends. DNA for the CDR3: TGTGCCAGCAGTTTGGGGGGCCAAAACACTGAAGCTTTCTTT. It codes for CASSLGGQNTEAFF.

This clonotype showed up just a few times. J is TRBJ1-6 and V is TRBV20-1; no reliable D call. There are 14 residues in the CDR3. Deletions cut 0 bases from V and 8 bases from J, with 11 bases between. Germline V gene data show CDR1 as DFQATT and CDR2 as SNEGSKA (reference sequence). CDR3 DNA: TGCAGTGCTAGAGATAGATATCCAGATTCACCCCTCCACTTT. Encoded protein: CSARDRYPDSPLHF.

The chain recombines TRBV12-3 or TRBV12-4 with TRBJ1-1, with D hard to call. Trimming left V 6 bases short and J 8 bases short, with 13 bases between. CDR3 length: 12 amino acids. CDR3 residues: CASSHGRREAFF. The CDR3 bases are TGTGCCAGCAGCCACGGACGCCGGGAAGCTTTCTTT.

The V gene is TRBV6-1, the J gene TRBJ1-5, with D perhaps TRBD1 (5 bases). The CDR3 extends over 16 amino acids. Germline loops: CDR1 MNHNS, CDR2 SASEGT. Trimming stripped 5 bases from V and 6 bases from J, with 20 bases between. This CDR3 reads CASSISQATGGQPQHF. CDR3 DNA: TGTGCCAGCAGTATATCCCAGGCCACGGGGGGTCAGCCCCAGCATTTT.

The sample holds a few counts of this clonotype. The chain recombines TRBV5-1 with TRBJ1-2, with D perhaps TRBD1 (5 bases). The CDR3 is made up of 14 amino acids. The ends were cut back, 2 bases at V and 6 bases at J, with 14 bases in the middle. Per germline, CDR1 SGHRS and CDR2 YFSETQ. The CDR3 sequence is CASSLEGQKDGYTF. The DNA for the CDR3 is TGCGCCAGCAGCTTAGAGGGGCAAAAGGATGGCTACACCTTC.